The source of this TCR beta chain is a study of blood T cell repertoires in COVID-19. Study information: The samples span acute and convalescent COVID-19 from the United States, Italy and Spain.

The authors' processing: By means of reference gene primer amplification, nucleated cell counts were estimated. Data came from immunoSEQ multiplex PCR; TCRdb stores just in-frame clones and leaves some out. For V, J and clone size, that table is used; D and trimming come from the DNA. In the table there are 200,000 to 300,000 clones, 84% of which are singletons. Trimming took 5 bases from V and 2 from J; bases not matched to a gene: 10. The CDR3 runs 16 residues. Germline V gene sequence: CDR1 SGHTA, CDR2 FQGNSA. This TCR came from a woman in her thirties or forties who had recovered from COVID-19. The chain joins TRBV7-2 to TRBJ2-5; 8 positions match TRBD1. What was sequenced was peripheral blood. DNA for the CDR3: TGTGCCAGCAGCCCTCAACGGGGACAGGCTCAAGAGACCCAGTACTTC. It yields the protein CASSPQRGQAQETQYF.